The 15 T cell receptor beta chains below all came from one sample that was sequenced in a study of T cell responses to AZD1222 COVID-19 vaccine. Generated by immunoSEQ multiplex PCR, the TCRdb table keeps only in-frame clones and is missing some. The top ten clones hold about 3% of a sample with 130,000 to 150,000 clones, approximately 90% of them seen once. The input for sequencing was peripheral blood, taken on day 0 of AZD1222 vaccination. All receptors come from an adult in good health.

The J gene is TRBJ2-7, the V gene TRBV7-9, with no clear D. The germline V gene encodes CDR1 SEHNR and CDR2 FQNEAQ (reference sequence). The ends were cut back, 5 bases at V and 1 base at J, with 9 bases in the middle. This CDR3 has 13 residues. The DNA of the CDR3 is TGTGCCAGCAGCGCGACTCGGTCCTACGAGCAGTACTTC. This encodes CASSATRSYEQYF.

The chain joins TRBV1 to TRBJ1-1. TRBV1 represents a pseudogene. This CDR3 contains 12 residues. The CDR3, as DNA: TGCACCAGCAGCCTGGAGAACACTGAAGCTTTCTTT. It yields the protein CTSSLENTEAFF.

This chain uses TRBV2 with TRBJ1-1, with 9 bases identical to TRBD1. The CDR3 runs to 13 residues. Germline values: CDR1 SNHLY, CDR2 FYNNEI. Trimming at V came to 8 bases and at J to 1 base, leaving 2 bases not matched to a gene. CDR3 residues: CASGGQGNTEAFF. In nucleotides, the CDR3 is TGTGCCAGCGGGGGACAGGGGAACACTGAAGCTTTCTTT.

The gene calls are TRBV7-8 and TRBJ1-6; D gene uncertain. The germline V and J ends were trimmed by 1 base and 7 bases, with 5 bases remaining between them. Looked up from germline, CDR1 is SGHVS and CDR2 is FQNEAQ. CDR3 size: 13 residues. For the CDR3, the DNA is TGTGCCAGCAGCTTAGTCGGGAATTCACCCCTCCACTTT. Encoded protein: CASSLVGNSPLHF. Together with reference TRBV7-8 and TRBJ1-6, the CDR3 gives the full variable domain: GAGVSQSPRYKVAKRGQDVALRCDPISGHVSLFWYQQALGQGPEFLTYFQNEAQLDKSGLPSDRFFAERPEGSVSTLKIQRTQQEDSAVYLCASSLVGNSPLHFGNGTRLTVT.

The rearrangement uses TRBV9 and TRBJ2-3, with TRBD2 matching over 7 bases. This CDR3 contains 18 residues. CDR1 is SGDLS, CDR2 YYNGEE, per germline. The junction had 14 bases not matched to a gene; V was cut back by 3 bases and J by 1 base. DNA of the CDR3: TGTGCCAGCAGCGCTTCGACCCTGGGACTACAAGGCACAGATACGCAGTATTTT. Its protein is CASSASTLGLQGTDTQYF.

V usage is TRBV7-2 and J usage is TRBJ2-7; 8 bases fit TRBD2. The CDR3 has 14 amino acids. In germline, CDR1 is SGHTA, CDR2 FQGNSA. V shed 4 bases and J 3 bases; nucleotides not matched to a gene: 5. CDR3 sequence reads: CASSSSRGGYEQYF. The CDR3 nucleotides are TGTGCCAGCAGCTCCTCCCGGGGGGGCTACGAGCAGTACTTC.

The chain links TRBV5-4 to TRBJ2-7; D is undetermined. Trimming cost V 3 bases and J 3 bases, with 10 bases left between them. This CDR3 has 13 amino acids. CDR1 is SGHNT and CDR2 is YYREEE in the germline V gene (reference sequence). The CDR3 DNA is TGTGCCAGCAGCTACTACGGCGACTACGAGCAGTACTTC. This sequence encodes CASSYYGDYEQYF.

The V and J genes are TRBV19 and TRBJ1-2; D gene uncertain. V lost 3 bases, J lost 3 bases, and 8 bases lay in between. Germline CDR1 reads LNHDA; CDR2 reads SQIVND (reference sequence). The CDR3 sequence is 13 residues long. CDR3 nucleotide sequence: TGTGCCAGTAGTATCCTGGATGACTATGGCTACACCTTC. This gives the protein CASSILDDYGYTF.

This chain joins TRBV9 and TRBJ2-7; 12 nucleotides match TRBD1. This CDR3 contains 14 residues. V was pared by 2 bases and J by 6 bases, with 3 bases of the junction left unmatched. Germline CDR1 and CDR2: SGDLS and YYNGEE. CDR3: CASSVGTGGAEQYF. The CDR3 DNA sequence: TGTGCCAGCAGCGTCGGGACAGGGGGCGCCGAGCAGTACTTC.

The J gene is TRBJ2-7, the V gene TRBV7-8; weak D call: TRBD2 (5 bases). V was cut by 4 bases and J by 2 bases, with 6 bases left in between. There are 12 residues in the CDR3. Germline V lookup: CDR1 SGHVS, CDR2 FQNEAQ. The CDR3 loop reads CASSSGAYEQYF. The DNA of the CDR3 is TGTGCCAGCAGCTCCGGGGCCTACGAGCAGTACTTC.

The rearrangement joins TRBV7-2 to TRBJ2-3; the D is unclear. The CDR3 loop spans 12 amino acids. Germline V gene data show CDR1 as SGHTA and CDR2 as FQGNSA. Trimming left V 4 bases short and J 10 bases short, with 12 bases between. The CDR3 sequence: CASSSSAVAQYF. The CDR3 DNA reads TGTGCCAGCAGCTCCTCCGCAGTAGCGCAGTATTTT. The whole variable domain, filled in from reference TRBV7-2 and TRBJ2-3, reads GAGVSQSPSNKVTEKGKDVELRCDPISGHTALYWYRQSLGQGLEFLIYFQGNSAPDKSGLPSDRFSAERTGGSVSTLTIQRTQQEDSAVYLCASSSSAVAQYFGPGTRLTVL.

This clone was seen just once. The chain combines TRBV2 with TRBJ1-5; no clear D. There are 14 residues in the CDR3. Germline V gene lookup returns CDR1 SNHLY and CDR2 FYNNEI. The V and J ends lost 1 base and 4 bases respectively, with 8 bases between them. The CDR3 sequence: CASSEVTANQPQHF. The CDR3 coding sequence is TGTGCCAGCAGTGAAGTTACAGCAAATCAGCCCCAGCATTTT.

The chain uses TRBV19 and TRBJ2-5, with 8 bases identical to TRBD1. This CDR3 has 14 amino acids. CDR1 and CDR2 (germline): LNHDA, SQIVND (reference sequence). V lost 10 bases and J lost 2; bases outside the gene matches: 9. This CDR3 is CATRQGTQQETQYF. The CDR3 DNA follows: TGTGCCACTCGACAGGGGACGCAGCAAGAGACCCAGTACTTC.

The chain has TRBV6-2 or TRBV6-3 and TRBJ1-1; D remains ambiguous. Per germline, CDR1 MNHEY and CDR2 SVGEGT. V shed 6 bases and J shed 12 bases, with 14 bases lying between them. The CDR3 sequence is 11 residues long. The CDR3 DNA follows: TGTGCCAGCAGCACGCGGCCCCCATCTTTCTTT. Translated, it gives CASSTRPPSFF.

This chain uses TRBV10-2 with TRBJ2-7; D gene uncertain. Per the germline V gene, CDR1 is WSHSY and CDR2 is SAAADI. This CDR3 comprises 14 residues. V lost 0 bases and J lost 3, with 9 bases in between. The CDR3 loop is CASSESGSIYEQYF. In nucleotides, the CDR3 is TGCGCCAGCAGTGAGTCTGGCAGCATCTACGAGCAGTACTTC.